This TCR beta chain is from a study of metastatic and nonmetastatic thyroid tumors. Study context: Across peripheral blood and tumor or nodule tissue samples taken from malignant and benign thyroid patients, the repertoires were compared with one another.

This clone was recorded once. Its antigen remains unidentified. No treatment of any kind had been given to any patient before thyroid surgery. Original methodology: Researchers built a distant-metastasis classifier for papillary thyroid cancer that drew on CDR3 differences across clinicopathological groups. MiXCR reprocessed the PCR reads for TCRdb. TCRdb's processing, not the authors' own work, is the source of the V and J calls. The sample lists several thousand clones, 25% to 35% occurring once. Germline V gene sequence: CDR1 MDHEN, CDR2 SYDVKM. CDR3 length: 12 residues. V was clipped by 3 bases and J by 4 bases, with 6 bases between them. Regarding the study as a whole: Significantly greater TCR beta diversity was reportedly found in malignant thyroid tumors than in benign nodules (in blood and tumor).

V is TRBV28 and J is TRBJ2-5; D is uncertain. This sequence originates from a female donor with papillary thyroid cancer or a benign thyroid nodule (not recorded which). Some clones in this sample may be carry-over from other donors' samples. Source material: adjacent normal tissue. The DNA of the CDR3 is TGTGCCAGCAGTTTTCTCTCAGAGACCCAGTACTTC. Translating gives CASSFLSETQYF.